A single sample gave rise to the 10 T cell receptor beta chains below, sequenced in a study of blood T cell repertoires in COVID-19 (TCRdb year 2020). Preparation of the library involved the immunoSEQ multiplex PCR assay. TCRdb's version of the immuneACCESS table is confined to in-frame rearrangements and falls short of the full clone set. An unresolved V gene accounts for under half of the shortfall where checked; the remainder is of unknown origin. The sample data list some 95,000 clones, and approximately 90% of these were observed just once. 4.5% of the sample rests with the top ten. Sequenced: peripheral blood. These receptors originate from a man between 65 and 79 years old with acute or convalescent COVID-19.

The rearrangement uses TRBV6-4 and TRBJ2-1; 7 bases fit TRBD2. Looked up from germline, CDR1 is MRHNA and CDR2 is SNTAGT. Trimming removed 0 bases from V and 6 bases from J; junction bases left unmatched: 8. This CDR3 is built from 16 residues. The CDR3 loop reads CASSDSGLGGFNEQFF. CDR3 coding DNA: TGTGCCAGCAGTGACTCAGGACTAGGCGGGTTCAATGAGCAGTTCTTC.

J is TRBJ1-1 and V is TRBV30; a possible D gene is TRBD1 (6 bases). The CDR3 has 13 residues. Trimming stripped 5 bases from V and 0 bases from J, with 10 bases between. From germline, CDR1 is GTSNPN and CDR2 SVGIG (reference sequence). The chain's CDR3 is CAWRTVMNTEAFF. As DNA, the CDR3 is TGTGCCTGGCGGACAGTTATGAACACTGAAGCTTTCTTT.

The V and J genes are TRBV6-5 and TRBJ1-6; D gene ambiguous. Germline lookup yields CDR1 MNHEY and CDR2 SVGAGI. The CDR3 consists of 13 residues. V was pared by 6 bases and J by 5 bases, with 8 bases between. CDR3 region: CASRWEDNSPLHF. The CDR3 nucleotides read TGTGCCAGCAGGTGGGAGGATAATTCACCCCTCCACTTT.

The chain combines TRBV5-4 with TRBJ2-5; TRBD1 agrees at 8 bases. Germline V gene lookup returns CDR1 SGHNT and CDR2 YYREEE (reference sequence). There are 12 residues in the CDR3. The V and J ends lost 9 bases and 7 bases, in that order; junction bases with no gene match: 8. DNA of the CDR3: TGTGCCACCAACCTCAGGGGGCGGACCCAGTACTTC. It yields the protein CATNLRGRTQYF.

In DNA, the CDR3 is TGTGCCAGCCTAGACAGGGTGGGGGACAATGAGCAGTTCTTC. Protein product: CASLDRVGDNEQFF. The rearrangement links TRBV2 to TRBJ2-1; 7 bases line up with TRBD1. V lost 8 bases to trimming and J lost 5 bases; unmatched junction nucleotides: 9. The germline V gene has CDR1 SNHLY and CDR2 FYNNEI. The CDR3 has 14 residues.

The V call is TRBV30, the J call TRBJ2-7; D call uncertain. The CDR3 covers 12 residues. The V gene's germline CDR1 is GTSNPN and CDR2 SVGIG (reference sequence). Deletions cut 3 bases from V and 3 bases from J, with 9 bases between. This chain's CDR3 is CAWRSPGYEQYF. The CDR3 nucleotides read TGTGCCTGGAGGTCGCCCGGCTACGAGCAGTACTTC.

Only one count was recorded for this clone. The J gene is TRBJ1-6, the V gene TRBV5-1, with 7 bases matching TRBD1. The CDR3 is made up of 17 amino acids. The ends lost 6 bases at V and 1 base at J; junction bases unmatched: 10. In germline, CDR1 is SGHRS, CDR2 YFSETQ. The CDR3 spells CASKGTEAGSYNSPLHF. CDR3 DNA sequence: TGCGCCAGCAAAGGGACAGAGGCAGGGTCCTATAATTCACCCCTCCACTTT.

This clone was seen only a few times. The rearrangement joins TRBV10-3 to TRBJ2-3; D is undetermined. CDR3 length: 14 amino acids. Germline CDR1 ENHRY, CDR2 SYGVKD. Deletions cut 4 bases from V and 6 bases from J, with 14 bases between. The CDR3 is CAISVISPADTQYF. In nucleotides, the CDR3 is TGTGCCATCAGTGTAATTAGCCCTGCGGATACGCAGTATTTT.

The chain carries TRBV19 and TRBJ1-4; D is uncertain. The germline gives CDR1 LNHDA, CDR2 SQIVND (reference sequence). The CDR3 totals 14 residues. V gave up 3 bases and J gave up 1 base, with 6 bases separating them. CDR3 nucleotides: TGTGCCAGTAGTATGAAGCAAACTAATGAAAAACTGTTTTTT. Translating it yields CASSMKQTNEKLFF.

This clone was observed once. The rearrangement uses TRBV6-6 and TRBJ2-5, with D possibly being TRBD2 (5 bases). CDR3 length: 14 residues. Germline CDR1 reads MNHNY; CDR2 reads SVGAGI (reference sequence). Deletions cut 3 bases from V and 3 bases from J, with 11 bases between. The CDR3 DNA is TGTGCCAGCAGTTATTGGGCGGAGGAAGAGACCCAGTACTTC. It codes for CASSYWAEEETQYF.